This is a list of T cell receptor beta chains from one sample in a study of cytomegalovirus exposure and HLA in healthy donors. Sequenced by immunoSEQ multiplex PCR; TCRdb stores in-frame clones only, minus some. Its listing shows tens of thousands of clones. The sequenced sample consisted of PBMCs. These receptor sequences come from a woman in her sixties in good health and CMV-seropositive. Both conserved end residues are part of each CDR3. A D gene is named only where the DNA matches it firmly.

v_call: TRBV9
j_call: TRBJ2-1
d_call: TRBD1
cdr3_aa: CASSGVQGSYEQFF
cdr3_nt: TGTGCCAGCAGCGGAGTACAGGGGAGCTATGAGCAGTTCTTC

v_call: TRBV4-1
j_call: TRBJ2-1
d_call: NA
cdr3_aa: CASSPRYNEQFF
cdr3_nt: TGCGCCAGCAGCCCGAGATACAATGAGCAGTTCTTC

v_call: TRBV6-5
j_call: TRBJ1-5
d_call: NA
cdr3_aa: CASSQLTASNQPQHF
cdr3_nt: TGTGCCAGCAGTCAACTGACAGCCAGCAATCAGCCCCAGCATTTT

v_call: TRBV29-1
j_call: TRBJ2-7
d_call: TRBD2
cdr3_aa: CSVDSLGGSYEQYF
cdr3_nt: TGCAGCGTTGATTCGTTGGGGGGGTCCTACGAGCAGTACTTC

v_call: TRBV7-9
j_call: TRBJ2-6
d_call: NA
cdr3_aa: CASSLGHGSAGANVLTF
cdr3_nt: TGTGCCAGCAGCTTAGGACATGGGAGTGCTGGGGCCAACGTCCTGACTTTC

v_call: TRBV10-1
j_call: TRBJ2-5
d_call: TRBD2
cdr3_aa: CASSALLAGGWAAQYF
cdr3_nt: TGCGCCAGCAGCGCTCTACTAGCGGGGGGATGGGCAGCCCAGTACTTC

v_call: TRBV28
j_call: TRBJ1-5
d_call: TRBD1
cdr3_aa: CASRGTGRILGGQPQHF
cdr3_nt: TGTGCCAGCAGGGGGACAGGGAGGATCTTGGGCGGTCAGCCCCAGCATTTT

v_call: TRBV9
j_call: TRBJ2-3
d_call: TRBD2
cdr3_aa: CASSVGSGGPGSADKQYF
cdr3_nt: TGTGCCAGCAGCGTAGGGTCGGGGGGGCCGGGGAGTGCAGATAAGCAGTATTTT

v_call: TRBV19
j_call: TRBJ1-5
d_call: TRBD1
cdr3_aa: CASSTYRGISNQPQHF
cdr3_nt: TGTGCCAGTAGTACCTACAGGGGGATCAGCAATCAGCCCCAGCATTTT

v_call: TRBV18
j_call: TRBJ2-7
d_call: NA
cdr3_aa: CASSEGYSYEQYF
cdr3_nt: TGTGCCAGCTCTGAGGGTTACTCCTACGAGCAGTACTTC

v_call: TRBV18
j_call: TRBJ2-1
d_call: TRBD2
cdr3_aa: CASSPVGLAGYNEQFF
cdr3_nt: TGTGCCAGCTCACCAGTAGGACTAGCGGGGTACAATGAGCAGTTCTTC

v_call: TRBV14
j_call: TRBJ1-2
d_call: NA
cdr3_aa: CASSHAGGGISRGYTF
cdr3_nt: TGTGCCAGCAGCCACGCCGGGGGGGGTATCTCTAGGGGCTACACCTTC

v_call: TRBV28
j_call: TRBJ1-5
d_call: TRBD1
cdr3_aa: CASRQDRGQKRGDQPQHF
cdr3_nt: TGTGCCAGCAGACAAGACAGGGGGCAGAAGAGGGGGGATCAGCCCCAGCATTTT

v_call: TRBV28
j_call: TRBJ2-7
d_call: NA
cdr3_aa: CASTDGPYEQYF
cdr3_nt: TGTGCCAGCACTGATGGGCCCTACGAGCAGTACTTC

v_call: TRBV2
j_call: TRBJ2-7
d_call: TRBD1
cdr3_aa: CASKGQSSYEQYF
cdr3_nt: TGTGCCAGCAAGGGACAGTCCTCCTACGAGCAGTACTTC

v_call: TRBV4-1
j_call: TRBJ1-6
d_call: NA
cdr3_aa: CASSARTVLNSPLHF
cdr3_nt: TGCGCCAGCAGCGCGAGGACAGTGCTGAATTCACCCCTCCACTTT

v_call: TRBV7-9
j_call: TRBJ2-3
d_call: NA
cdr3_aa: CASSLTAGGTDTQYF
cdr3_nt: TGTGCCAGCAGCTTAACAGCGGGTGGCACAGATACGCAGTATTTT

v_call: TRBV29-1
j_call: TRBJ2-1
d_call: NA
cdr3_aa: CSVGQGGHSYNEQFF
cdr3_nt: TGCAGCGTTGGGCAGGGGGGTCACTCCTACAATGAGCAGTTCTTC

v_call: TRBV6-5
j_call: TRBJ1-1
d_call: NA
cdr3_aa: CASKRTVMNTEAFF
cdr3_nt: TGTGCCAGCAAGAGGACAGTCATGAACACTGAAGCTTTCTTT

v_call: TRBV28
j_call: TRBJ1-5
d_call: TRBD1
cdr3_aa: CASSFLSGQALGPQHF
cdr3_nt: TGTGCCAGCAGTTTTTTGTCTGGACAGGCCCTCGGGCCCCAGCATTTT

v_call: TRBV4-3
j_call: TRBJ1-4
d_call: TRBD1
cdr3_aa: CASSQDTGGFREKLFF
cdr3_nt: TGCGCCAGCAGCCAAGATACAGGGGGATTTCGGGAAAAACTGTTTTTT

v_call: TRBV5-4
j_call: TRBJ1-5
d_call: NA
cdr3_aa: CASSPGMGSNQPQHF
cdr3_nt: TGTGCCAGCAGCCCGGGGATGGGGAGCAATCAGCCCCAGCATTTT

v_call: TRBV7-9
j_call: TRBJ2-5
d_call: TRBD2
cdr3_aa: CASSPWVSGQETQYF
cdr3_nt: TGTGCCAGCAGTCCATGGGTTAGCGGGCAAGAGACCCAGTACTTC

v_call: TRBV11-3
j_call: TRBJ1-4
d_call: TRBD1
cdr3_aa: CASSSRQGRGEKLFF
cdr3_nt: TGTGCCAGCAGCTCAAGACAGGGAAGGGGTGAAAAACTGTTTTTT

v_call: TRBV7-2
j_call: TRBJ2-2
d_call: TRBD1
cdr3_aa: CASSPWGQGGSTGELFF
cdr3_nt: TGTGCCAGCAGCCCGTGGGGACAGGGAGGAAGCACCGGGGAGCTGTTTTTT

v_call: TRBV13
j_call: TRBJ2-3
d_call: NA
cdr3_aa: CASSLGGRRVISTDTQYF
cdr3_nt: TGTGCCAGCAGCTTAGGAGGAAGGCGGGTCATTAGCACAGATACGCAGTATTTT

v_call: TRBV7-9
j_call: TRBJ2-5
d_call: TRBD1
cdr3_aa: CAGGGRGLQETQYF
cdr3_nt: TGTGCCGGGGGAGGCAGGGGGCTCCAAGAGACCCAGTACTTC

v_call: TRBV5-1
j_call: TRBJ2-7
d_call: TRBD2
cdr3_aa: CASSGAGEIGYEQYF
cdr3_nt: TGCGCCAGCAGCGGCGCGGGGGAGATCGGCTACGAGCAGTACTTC

v_call: TRBV19
j_call: TRBJ2-5
d_call: TRBD1
cdr3_aa: CASSIQGQEVETQYF
cdr3_nt: TGTGCCAGTAGTATCCAGGGACAGGAGGTAGAGACCCAGTACTTC

v_call: TRBV10-3
j_call: TRBJ1-5
d_call: NA
cdr3_aa: CAISEERRGSNQPQHF
cdr3_nt: TGTGCCATCAGTGAGGAAAGGCGGGGGAGCAATCAGCCCCAGCATTTT

v_call: TRBV28
j_call: TRBJ1-1
d_call: NA
cdr3_aa: CASRSQVLTEAFF
cdr3_nt: TGTGCCAGCAGATCCCAGGTTCTCACTGAAGCTTTCTTT

v_call: TRBV5-1
j_call: TRBJ1-1
d_call: NA
cdr3_aa: CASSFSDLRGGMNTEAFF
cdr3_nt: TGCGCCAGCAGCTTTTCCGATTTACGGGGCGGGATGAACACTGAAGCTTTCTTT

v_call: TRBV14
j_call: TRBJ2-7
d_call: TRBD1
cdr3_aa: CASSQGQGDYEQYF
cdr3_nt: TGTGCCAGCAGCCAAGGACAGGGGGACTACGAGCAGTACTTC

v_call: TRBV11-2
j_call: TRBJ2-5
d_call: TRBD1
cdr3_aa: CASSSGQGLQETQYF
cdr3_nt: TGTGCCAGCAGCTCGGGACAGGGCCTCCAAGAGACCCAGTACTTC

v_call: TRBV27
j_call: TRBJ2-7
d_call: NA
cdr3_aa: CASSLSTDHYEQYF
cdr3_nt: TGTGCCAGCAGTTTATCGACAGACCACTACGAGCAGTACTTC

v_call: TRBV7-6
j_call: TRBJ2-5
d_call: TRBD1
cdr3_aa: CASSLGTAQETQYF
cdr3_nt: TGTGCCAGCAGCCTCGGGACAGCACAAGAGACCCAGTACTTC

v_call: TRBV19
j_call: TRBJ1-3
d_call: NA
cdr3_aa: CASSIRPTTASGNTIYF
cdr3_nt: TGTGCCAGTAGTATCAGGCCGACGACAGCCTCTGGAAACACCATATATTTT